This note documents a single T cell receptor (beta chain) sequence. This clonotype showed up just a few times. The clone's antigen remains unknown. Base qualities were left out, and no much larger clone turns up one base away. This specimen comes from a study of T cell repertoires in cytomegalovirus infection (dated by TCRdb to the late 2010s). About the investigation overall: The HLA type of each donor mattered for the analysis, because public TCR beta signatures pointed to carriage of CMV infection along with the matching HLA type.

General conclusions and limits of the study: The ex vivo response was dominated by HLA-C-restricted CMV-specific TCR beta clonotypes, and the single most frequent clonotype in two of eight donors was supplied by these HLA-C-restricted clonotypes. In both this cohort and an independent roughly 400-donor cohort, the cumulative frequency of public TCR beta family members distinguished carriers of CMV infection plus the relevant HLA type.

Spanning cysteine to phenylalanine, the CDR3 consists of 11 amino acids. Only the CDR3 DNA stays, 33 bases, in frame from base 1. CDR1 and CDR2 (LGHDT, YNNKEL) derive from the germline V gene (reference sequence). Relative to germline, V is 4 bases shorter and J is 6 bases shorter, with 7 bases between their ends. This sample was sequenced with an Illumina HiSeq 1500. TCRdb's own reprocessing of the public reads used fastp at Q25 and MiXCR and kept productive beta chains. CDR3 protein sequences are deduplicated, and each keeps its most common genes and DNA. The sample has roughly 100,000 distinct CDR3 sequences on record, about 15% of them singletons. The biggest ten clones account for more than 7% of the sample.

The sequence joins TRBV3-1 to TRBJ2-7; too little of a D gene remains to name it. The sample was PBMCs. The origin of this receptor is a human donor in good health (CMV status not recorded). Some clones in this sample may be carry-over from other donors' samples. The sequence in DNA is TGTGCCAGCAGCCCCACGCGCGAGCAGTACTTC. It codes for CASSPTREQYF.